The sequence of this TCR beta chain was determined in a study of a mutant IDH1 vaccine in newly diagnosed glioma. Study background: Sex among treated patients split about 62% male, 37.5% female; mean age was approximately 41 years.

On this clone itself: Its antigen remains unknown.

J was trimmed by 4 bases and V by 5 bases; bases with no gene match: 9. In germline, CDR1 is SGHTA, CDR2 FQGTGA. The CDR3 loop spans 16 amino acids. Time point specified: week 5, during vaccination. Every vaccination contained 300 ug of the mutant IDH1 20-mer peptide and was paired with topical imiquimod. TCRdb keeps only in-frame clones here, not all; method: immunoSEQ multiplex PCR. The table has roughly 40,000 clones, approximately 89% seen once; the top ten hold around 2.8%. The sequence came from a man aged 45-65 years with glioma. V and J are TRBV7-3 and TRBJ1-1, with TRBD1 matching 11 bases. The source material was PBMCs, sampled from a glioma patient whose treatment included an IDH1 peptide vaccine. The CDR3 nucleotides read TGTGCCAGCAGCCCTGGACAGGGGGCTTTAGTCACTGAAGCTTTCTTT. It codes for CASSPGQGALVTEAFF.